This T cell receptor (beta chain) came from a study of cytomegalovirus exposure and HLA in healthy donors. Notes on the study in general: Published work reported that the classifier diagnosed cytomegalovirus status with high specificity and sensitivity. Whilst most TCR sequences proved rare, a subset of public TCRs occurred across many donors. The authors listed 150 to 200 TCR beta chains as cytomegalovirus-associated.

Measured with immunoSEQ multiplex PCR; TCRdb has only the in-frame clones, and not every one. The profile shows about 200,000 clones, about 86% of them singletons. The donors belonged to the roughly 110-subject validation cohort, separate from the approximately 700-subject first cohort. In regard to this clone: Its antigen is currently unknown.

This CDR3 region has 15 residues. V was clipped by 3 bases and J by 0 bases, with 12 bases between them. Germline CDR1 reads SGHTA; CDR2 reads FQGNSA. The chain couples TRBV7-2 to TRBJ2-7, with a weak D call TRBD2 (5 bases). The source of this sequence is a woman aged 18-30 years in good health and CMV-seronegative. The sequencing input was PBMCs. The CDR3 here is CASSFSGGSSYEQYF. The CDR3 DNA sequence: TGTGCCAGCAGCTTTTCGGGTGGGAGCTCCTACGAGCAGTACTTC.